The 13 T cell receptor beta chains below all came from one sample that was sequenced in a study of T cell responses to AZD1222 COVID-19 vaccine. Sequencing used immunoSEQ multiplex PCR; TCRdb keeps in-frame clones, though not all of them. The table shows 150,000 to 200,000 clones, with roughly 92% occurring only once. The sequencing used peripheral blood, collected on day 0 of AZD1222 vaccination. These receptors were obtained from an adult in good health.

This sequence joins TRBV6-6 and TRBJ1-5, with a weak D call TRBD1 (5 bases). This CDR3 has 15 residues. CDR1 MNHNY and CDR2 SVGAGI come from the germline V gene (reference sequence). The germline V and J ends were trimmed by 4 bases and 2 bases, with 12 bases remaining between them. In nucleotides, the CDR3 is TGTGCCAGCAGTTGGGCCGGGACGGGCAATCAGCCCCAGCATTTT. Translation: CASSWAGTGNQPQHF.

J is TRBJ2-7 and V is TRBV20-1; D gene uncertain. Germline CDR1 and CDR2: DFQATT and SNEGSKA (reference sequence). V was cut by 2 bases and J by 13 bases, with 15 bases left in between. The CDR3 extends over 11 amino acids. The CDR3 protein is CSARTGSSAYF. The CDR3 bases are TGCAGTGCTAGAACTGGAAGTTCGGCTTACTTC.

The chain couples TRBV18 to TRBJ1-5; TRBD1 might be the D (6 bases). Germline-derived CDR1 and CDR2 are KGHSH and LQKENI. The V end was cut by 5 bases, the J end by 3 bases, with 8 bases between. This CDR3 is built from 13 residues. This CDR3 reads CASSRGINQPQHF. CDR3 sequence (DNA): TGTGCCAGCTCAAGGGGGATCAATCAGCCCCAGCATTTT.

The chain is built from TRBV10-3 and TRBJ1-1, with D possibly TRBD1 on 6 matching bases. The CDR3 consists of 14 residues. Germline values: CDR1 ENHRY, CDR2 SYGVKD. V was trimmed by 6 bases and J by 0 bases, leaving 11 bases between them. CDR3 coding DNA: TGTGCCATCAGCCCAGGGGAACTGAACACTGAAGCTTTCTTT. The encoded protein is CAISPGELNTEAFF.

The chain recombines TRBV19 with TRBJ2-7; tentatively, D is TRBD1 (6 bases). V lost 0 bases and J 12 bases, leaving 18 bases between the germline ends. Looked up from germline, CDR1 is LNHDA and CDR2 is SQIVND (reference sequence). The CDR3 is 14 residues long. The CDR3 bases are TGTGCCAGTAGTATAGACCTAGACAGGTACGAGAGGTACTTC. Protein sequence: CASSIDLDRYERYF.

The CDR3 spells CASSNLSDRGKSGELFF. In DNA form, the CDR3 reads TGTGCCAGCAGCAATCTCTCGGACAGGGGAAAGTCCGGGGAGCTGTTTTTT. The rearrangement links TRBV27 to TRBJ2-2; 9 bases fit TRBD1. V was pared by 6 bases and J by 6 bases, with 14 bases of the junction left unmatched. Germline lookup yields CDR1 MNHEY and CDR2 SMNVEV (reference sequence). This CDR3 contains 17 residues.

This clone came up once. The chain joins TRBV5-1 to TRBJ2-1; 13 bases are shared with TRBD2. Germline V CDR1 and CDR2: SGHRS, YFSETQ. CDR3 length: 15 amino acids. With V trimmed by 3 bases and J by 6 bases, 3 bases remained unmatched. The CDR3 DNA reads as TGCGCCAGCAGCTGGACTAGCGGGAGTAGCAATGAGCAGTTCTTC. It is translated as CASSWTSGSSNEQFF.

V usage is TRBV27 and J usage is TRBJ2-7, with D possibly TRBD1 on 7 matching bases. The V and J ends lost 2 bases and 3 bases respectively, with 14 bases between them. Germline CDR1 is MNHEY and CDR2 is SMNVEV (reference sequence). This CDR3 is built from 15 residues. The CDR3 spells CASSLRGTEIYEQYF. The CDR3 DNA sequence: TGTGCCAGCAGTTTACGGGGGACAGAGATCTACGAGCAGTACTTC.

This chain joins TRBV7-9 and TRBJ2-7; 7 bases are a match to TRBD1. J gave up 0 bases and V 1 base, and 6 bases lay outside the gene matches. CDR1 and CDR2 from the germline V gene are SEHNR and FQNEAQ (reference sequence). The CDR3 is made up of 16 amino acids. The CDR3 protein is CASSLVGQAISYEQYF. The CDR3 coding sequence is TGTGCCAGCAGCTTAGTTGGACAGGCGATCTCCTACGAGCAGTACTTC.

The V call is TRBV6-5, the J call TRBJ2-7, with 7 positions matching TRBD1. V dropped 6 bases and J dropped 2; count of bases not matched to a gene: 10. Per the germline V gene, CDR1 is MNHEY and CDR2 is SVGAGI. This CDR3 has 15 residues. The CDR3 coding sequence is TGTGCCAGCAGGACAGACAGGGCCGCAGCCTACGAGCAGTACTTC. This codes for CASRTDRAAAYEQYF.

The chain is built from TRBV4-1 and TRBJ1-2, with D perhaps TRBD1 (5 bases). The CDR3 runs 16 residues. Germline V gene lookup returns CDR1 MGHRA and CDR2 YSYEKL. V lost 4 bases and J lost 0, with 15 bases in between. In DNA form, the CDR3 reads TGCGCCAGCAGCCCGGGGCCACTCCAGACTAACTATGGCTACACCTTC. Translated: CASSPGPLQTNYGYTF.

The gene calls are TRBV2 and TRBJ2-7, with D perhaps matching TRBD1 (6 bases). CDR3 length equals 14 residues. Germline-derived CDR1 and CDR2 are SNHLY and FYNNEI. V shed 6 bases and J shed 4 bases, with 16 bases lying between them. The CDR3: CASRTQGPLYEQYF. The CDR3 DNA follows: TGTGCCAGCAGGACACAGGGACCACTTTACGAGCAGTACTTC.

The chain uses TRBV27 and TRBJ1-4; 7 nucleotides line up with TRBD1. This CDR3 region has 16 residues. The germline V gene has CDR1 MNHEY and CDR2 SMNVEV (reference sequence). The junction had 8 bases not matched to a gene; V was cut back by 2 bases and J by 5 bases. The CDR3 DNA follows: TGTGCCAGCAGTTTACGCCCCGGGACAGTGAATGAAAAACTGTTTTTT. It encodes CASSLRPGTVNEKLFF.